This T cell receptor beta chain was sequenced during a study of T cell repertoires in cytomegalovirus infection. Study context: Evidence of both CMV infection and a matching HLA type came from public TCR beta signatures. Study-wide findings and caveats: The ex vivo response was dominated by HLA-C-restricted CMV-specific TCR beta clonotypes. Summed frequency of shared TCR beta families picked out CMV carriers who also had the relevant HLA.

TCRdb reanalysed the reads using MiXCR and keeps one entry per CDR3 protein. The sample has 550,000 to 850,000 distinct CDR3 sequences, 30% to 35% seen once. The V end lost 9 bases, the J end lost 0 bases, and 16 bases lay between the germline ends. This CDR3 has 15 amino acids. This clonotype showed up many times. Its antigen is as yet unknown. The sequence was collected from a human donor in good health (CMV status not recorded). Some clones in this sample may be carry-over from other donors' samples. This chain joins TRBV12-3 or TRBV12-4 and TRBJ2-3, with D tentatively TRBD1 (6 bases). The input for sequencing was cultured PBMCs, taken from culture after CMV antigen stimulation. In nucleotides, the CDR3 is TGTGCCAGGATCAAGGACAGACTGAGCACAGATACGCAGTATTTT. This encodes CARIKDRLSTDTQYF.